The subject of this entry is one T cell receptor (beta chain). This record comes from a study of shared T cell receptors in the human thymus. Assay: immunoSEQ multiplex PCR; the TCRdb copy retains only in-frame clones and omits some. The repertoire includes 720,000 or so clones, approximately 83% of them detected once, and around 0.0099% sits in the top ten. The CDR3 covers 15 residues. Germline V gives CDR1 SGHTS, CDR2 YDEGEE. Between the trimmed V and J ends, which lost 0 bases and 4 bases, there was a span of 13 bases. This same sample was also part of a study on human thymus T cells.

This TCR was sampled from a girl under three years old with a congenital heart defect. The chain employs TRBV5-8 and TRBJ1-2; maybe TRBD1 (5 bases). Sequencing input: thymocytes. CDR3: CASSLDRLLTYGYTF. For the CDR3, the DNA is TGTGCCAGCAGCTTGGACAGGTTGCTCACCTATGGCTACACCTTC.